Listed below are T cell receptor beta chains from one sample, sequenced in a study of monozygotic twins with inflammatory bowel disease. For each CDR3 protein, TCRdb gives one entry from its re-call of the 5' RACE reads, without DNA. This sample's table has hundreds of thousands of distinct CDR3 sequences. Sequencing was performed on blood. The origin of the receptors is a human donor with ulcerative colitis or Crohn's disease, or a healthy co-twin of an affected twin (not recorded which). Each CDR3 is given with its conserved first and last residue. Fields, in order: CDR3 length, J gene, V gene, CDR3 protein.

len: 14
j_gene: TRBJ2-2
v_gene: TRBV28
CDR3aa: CASSHQGLTLELFF

len: 11
j_gene: TRBJ2-7
v_gene: TRBV7-2
CDR3aa: CASSNGYEQYF

len: 15
j_gene: TRBJ2-1
v_gene: TRBV7-2
CDR3aa: CASSTTSAPYNEQFF

len: 16
j_gene: TRBJ2-1
v_gene: TRBV5-5
CDR3aa: CASSRQMTGPVDEQFF

len: 12
j_gene: TRBJ1-1
v_gene: TRBV5-1
CDR3aa: CASSPGYTEAFF

len: 14
j_gene: TRBJ1-6
v_gene: TRBV12-3/TRBV12-4
CDR3aa: CASSGDRVSSPLHF

len: 13
j_gene: TRBJ1-5
v_gene: TRBV12-3/TRBV12-4
CDR3aa: CASSRNPRQPQHF

len: 14
j_gene: TRBJ2-2
v_gene: TRBV7-3
CDR3aa: CASSPHQMFGELFF

len: 15
j_gene: TRBJ2-3
v_gene: TRBV7-9
CDR3aa: CASSLEGVSADTQYF

len: 13
j_gene: TRBJ2-1
v_gene: TRBV29-1
CDR3aa: CSGGGLSYNEQFF

len: 17
j_gene: TRBJ2-2
v_gene: TRBV19
CDR3aa: CASSIKASGRAAGELFF

len: 14
j_gene: TRBJ1-5
v_gene: TRBV12-3/TRBV12-4
CDR3aa: CASNPDSGNQPQHF

len: 17
j_gene: TRBJ1-1
v_gene: TRBV5-6
CDR3aa: CASSLLGPGGEATEAFF

len: 14
j_gene: TRBJ1-2
v_gene: TRBV5-1
CDR3aa: CASSLGLGASGYTF

len: 14
j_gene: TRBJ2-1
v_gene: TRBV27
CDR3aa: CASAARPQSNEQFF

len: 14
j_gene: TRBJ2-2
v_gene: TRBV28
CDR3aa: CASKAGGWIGELFF

len: 18
j_gene: TRBJ2-6
v_gene: TRBV5-1
CDR3aa: CASSLAGQGNSGANVLTF

len: 13
j_gene: TRBJ2-1
v_gene: TRBV3-1
CDR3aa: CASSLTPYNEQFF

len: 15
j_gene: TRBJ2-1
v_gene: TRBV5-1
CDR3aa: CASRPTSGPYNEQFF

len: 15
j_gene: TRBJ2-7
v_gene: TRBV20-1
CDR3aa: CSANTRQKFFYEQYF

len: 16
j_gene: TRBJ2-2
v_gene: TRBV9
CDR3aa: CASSPGLAGGTGELFF

len: 15
j_gene: TRBJ1-6
v_gene: TRBV5-1
CDR3aa: CASSPATELNSPLHF

len: 11
j_gene: TRBJ2-7
v_gene: TRBV4-3
CDR3aa: CASSGGSEQYF

len: 14
j_gene: TRBJ2-1
v_gene: TRBV12-3/TRBV12-4
CDR3aa: CASTRTSGVWEQFF

len: 21
j_gene: TRBJ2-1
v_gene: TRBV28
CDR3aa: CASSLVGLGLAGVRSNNEQFF

len: 13
j_gene: TRBJ1-1
v_gene: TRBV27
CDR3aa: CASSRGEALGAFF

len: 15
j_gene: TRBJ2-7
v_gene: TRBV6-1
CDR3aa: CASRPWWDRPSEQYF

len: 14
j_gene: TRBJ2-3
v_gene: TRBV27
CDR3aa: CASSLGVITDTQYF

len: 14
j_gene: TRBJ2-7
v_gene: TRBV18
CDR3aa: CASSQWEGSVEQYF

len: 17
j_gene: TRBJ1-6
v_gene: TRBV30
CDR3aa: CARSGTGGPPWNSPLHF

len: 14
j_gene: TRBJ1-4
v_gene: TRBV4-3
CDR3aa: CASSQGQRNEKLFF

len: 16
j_gene: TRBJ2-7
v_gene: TRBV6-5
CDR3aa: CASSYSYIPGLDEQYF

len: 15
j_gene: TRBJ1-5
v_gene: TRBV20-1
CDR3aa: CSATPPTVKNQPQHF

len: 16
j_gene: TRBJ2-4
v_gene: TRBV24-1
CDR3aa: CATIPTPMGDGNIQYF

len: 14
j_gene: TRBJ1-2
v_gene: TRBV2
CDR3aa: CASIPQGIGYGYTF

len: 16
j_gene: TRBJ2-4
v_gene: TRBV7-2
CDR3aa: CASSAGLAGDKNIQYF

len: 16
j_gene: TRBJ2-6
v_gene: TRBV7-8
CDR3aa: CASSLAVTAGANVLTF

len: 15
j_gene: TRBJ2-3
v_gene: TRBV20-1
CDR3aa: CSARTERGSTDTQYF

len: 15
j_gene: TRBJ1-2
v_gene: TRBV28
CDR3aa: CASSLMPGLRLGYTF

len: 12
j_gene: TRBJ2-1
v_gene: TRBV23-1
CDR3aa: CASSSTLNEQFF

len: 16
j_gene: TRBJ1-4
v_gene: TRBV18
CDR3aa: CASSPFPPATNEKLFF

len: 14
j_gene: TRBJ2-7
v_gene: TRBV6-5
CDR3aa: CASSYGDITYEQYF

len: 14
j_gene: TRBJ1-2
v_gene: TRBV27
CDR3aa: CASSTNAVPYGYTF

len: 13
j_gene: TRBJ2-5
v_gene: TRBV28
CDR3aa: CASKGTTQETQYF

len: 15
j_gene: TRBJ1-4
v_gene: TRBV6-5
CDR3aa: CASSYQGAGKEKLFF

len: 12
j_gene: TRBJ2-1
v_gene: TRBV13
CDR3aa: CASSRRAREQFF

len: 14
j_gene: TRBJ2-3
v_gene: TRBV7-9
CDR3aa: CASSLGSTADTQYF

len: 14
j_gene: TRBJ2-3
v_gene: TRBV7-7
CDR3aa: CASSLDSNTDTQYF

len: 15
j_gene: TRBJ2-1
v_gene: TRBV6-2/TRBV6-3
CDR3aa: CASARTSGSGGEQFF

len: 14
j_gene: TRBJ1-1
v_gene: TRBV27
CDR3aa: CASSPTPMNTEAFF

len: 16
j_gene: TRBJ2-1
v_gene: TRBV6-1
CDR3aa: CASKRDSGPTYNEQFF

len: 14
j_gene: TRBJ2-7
v_gene: TRBV6-1
CDR3aa: CATRGDRVVNEQYF

len: 15
j_gene: TRBJ2-7
v_gene: TRBV7-9
CDR3aa: CASHSGLTDSYEQYF

len: 14
j_gene: TRBJ2-7
v_gene: TRBV7-2
CDR3aa: CASRPDRVAYEQYF

len: 14
j_gene: TRBJ2-1
v_gene: TRBV20-1
CDR3aa: CSARWDLAYNEQFF